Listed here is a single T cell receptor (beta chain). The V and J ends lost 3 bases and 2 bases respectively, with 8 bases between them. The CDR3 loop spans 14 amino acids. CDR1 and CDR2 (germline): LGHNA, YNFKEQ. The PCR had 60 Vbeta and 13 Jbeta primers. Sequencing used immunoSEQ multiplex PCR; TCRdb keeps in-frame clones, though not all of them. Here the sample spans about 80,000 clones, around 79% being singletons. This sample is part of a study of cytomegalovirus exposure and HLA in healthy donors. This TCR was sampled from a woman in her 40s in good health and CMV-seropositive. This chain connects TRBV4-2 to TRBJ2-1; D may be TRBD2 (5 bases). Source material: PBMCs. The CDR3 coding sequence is TGTGCCAGCAGCCACAGCGGAACCTACAATGAGCAGTTCTTC. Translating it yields CASSHSGTYNEQFF.